This T cell receptor (beta chain) was captured by sequencing in a study of blood T cell repertoires in COVID-19. Study context: Sources were T cells, B-cell-depleted T cells, or PBMCs; the material itself was cDNA or gDNA.

The CDR3 runs 13 residues. Germline CDR1 and CDR2: MDHEN and SYDVKM. V lost 6 bases and J lost 7, with 13 bases in between. In the original workflow: Estimation of nucleated cell counts relied on the amplification of reference gene primers. TCRdb keeps only in-frame clones here, not all; method: immunoSEQ multiplex PCR. The D gene and trimming were derived from the DNA, and the V and J assignments and clone size from that table. Counted here are some 80,000 clones, 70% to 90% occurring once; the ten biggest clones make up roughly a fifth. This sequence originates from a human donor in a cohort sampled during active COVID-19. The chain is built from TRBV28 and TRBJ2-1, with D possibly being TRBD1 (6 bases). The sample taken for sequencing was peripheral blood. CDR3 amino acids: CASRGGAKNEQFF. The CDR3 bases are TGTGCCAGCAGAGGGGGAGCGAAAAATGAGCAGTTCTTC.